Described below is a single TCR beta chain sequence and its context. Its antigen is not identified. This CDR3 is 14 amino acids long. V shed 5 bases and J shed 4 bases, with 12 bases lying between them. Germline V gene lookup returns CDR1 MNHEY and CDR2 SMNVEV (reference sequence). The sample is drawn from a study of T cell repertoires in cytomegalovirus infection. Study-level background: HLA-C-restricted CMV epitopes, recently identified, and well-studied HLA-B-restricted ones were used by the study. Based on public TCR beta signatures, there were indications of CMV infection and of a matching HLA type. Study-level findings and limits: HLA-C-restricted TCR beta clonotypes specific for CMV led the ex vivo response. Summed frequency of shared TCR beta families picked out CMV carriers who also had the relevant HLA.

TCRdb reanalysed the reads using MiXCR and keeps one entry per CDR3 protein. The sample records some 920,000 distinct CDR3 sequences, around 29% being singletons. The sequence came from a human donor in good health (CMV status not recorded). Some clones in this sample may be carry-over from other donors' samples. The chain is built from TRBV27 and TRBJ1-5, with D hard to call. Source: cultured CD8+ T cells from PBMCs, taken from culture after CMV antigen stimulation. For the CDR3, the DNA is TGTGCCAGCAGTAGCCGGACCCCGAATCAGCCCCAGCATTTT. It codes for CASSSRTPNQPQHF.